This T cell receptor beta chain emerged from a study of vaccination and CD4 T cells after COVID-19. Study in general: As their vaccination, participants received two doses of either BNT162b2 or mRNA-1273 vaccine. Stimulation used overlapping spike peptides from SARS-CoV-2, HCoV-NL63, HCoV-OC43 and HCoV-229E.

The Oncomine TCR Beta short-read assay was applied to DNA of cultured CD4+ T cells. A single record per CDR3 protein comes from TCRdb applying MiXCR to the PCR reads. The repertoire holds some 15,000 distinct CDR3 sequences, about half seen once, with roughly a sixth in the top ten. This clonotype was counted once. As yet, its antigen is unknown. In germline, CDR1 is SEHNR, CDR2 FQNEAQ (reference sequence). The V gene end was trimmed by 6 bases and the J gene end by 2 bases; junction bases not matched to a gene: 13. The CDR3 has 17 amino acids. As to time point: late sampling 161 to 241 days after vaccination in a few convalescent patients. The treatment: approximately nine-day PBMC culture with coronavirus spike peptide pools or control peptides (ViraFEST assay).

The source material was CD4+ T cells from blood, cultured in vitro, sampled about 7 months after SARS-CoV-2 vaccination. The V call is TRBV7-9, the J call TRBJ2-1, with 7 nucleotides matching TRBD2. The clonotype comes from a human donor who had recovered from COVID-19. The CDR3 sequence is CASRFGFAGATYNEQFF. In DNA form, the CDR3 reads TGTGCCAGCAGATTTGGGTTCGCGGGAGCAACCTACAATGAGCAGTTCTTC.